This entry is about one T cell receptor (beta chain). Investigators spread the genomic DNA of each subset evenly over several immunoSEQ plates. Study processing details: Filtering differed because ImmunoSEQ produced junction-only sequences that carried no quality scores. Repertoires were generated with immunoSEQ multiplex PCR, while TCRdb's copy carries only in-frame clones and drops some. V, J and clone size were drawn from that table, and D and trimming were deduced from the DNA. The sample consists of 780,000 or so clones, 72% of them appearing once. This sample stems from a study of shared clonotypes between healthy human individuals. The TCR comes from a woman in her twenties or thirties in good health. The material sequenced was memory CD4+ T cells sorted from blood. Subset given: CD45RA-negative fraction.

CDR3 DNA sequence: TGTGCCAGCCTTAGCCCGGGGGCGCTGGGCGGCTACACCTTC. Encoded protein: CASLSPGALGGYTF. V gene TRBV19 combines with J gene TRBJ1-2; possibly TRBD1 for D (6 bases). Trimming took 9 bases from V and 8 from J, leaving 22 bases between them. The CDR3 consists of 14 residues. Germline values: CDR1 LNHDA, CDR2 SQIVND (reference sequence).